This TCR beta chain derives from a study of tumor-infiltrating lymphocytes in primary liver carcinoma (dated by TCRdb to 2016 to 2017). Regarding the research as a whole: Roughly 5 patients with histopathologically diagnosed primary liver carcinoma underwent surgical resection in China between November 2015 and March 2016. Of the five patients (three men and two women, aged 30 to 69 years), four had hepatocellular carcinoma and one had combined HCC and intrahepatic cholangiocarcinoma. The five patients had tumors of stage T1-T3 N0M0, with maximum diameters ranging from roughly 4.2 to 10 cm. Each sample produced roughly 3.5 to 8 million productive TCRbeta reads, and read depth showed no significant difference between tissue types. Across five regions of each liver tumor, along with adjacent normal tissue and blood, the study brought together TCRbeta repertoire sequencing, expression microarrays and whole-exome sequencing. A total of approximately 35 specimens from 5 patients, comprising 25 or so tumor regions, 5 adjacent noncancerous liver tissues and 5 peripheral blood samples, were covered by TCRbeta repertoire sequencing. High reproducibility was observed for the technical replicate repertoires, with mean shared-clone rates roughly 0.92 and correlation coefficients above 0.95.

A single count supports this clonotype. Its antigen is currently not known. Germline and junction disagree at one end, which may indicate a read error. RNA from unsorted whole blood was extracted with TRIzol reagent, and germline DNA was obtained with the DNeasy Blood & Tissue kit. Chronic HBV infection was present in the patients, and the patients were treatment-naive at sampling. Before surgery, approximately 4 milliliters of peripheral blood were collected into K2EDTA tubes. Starting from roughly 540 ng total RNA, TCRbeta-specific cDNA was produced by reverse transcription with a constant-region primer and ProtoScript II reverse transcriptase. Three nested multiplex PCR rounds, following a slightly modified ARM-PCR procedure, were used to build the TCRbeta libraries. The first two PCR rounds used multiplex TRBV1-TRBV30 forward primers with a Cbeta reverse primer, each for approximately 9 cycles. Sample barcodes and Illumina adapters were added in a final 25-cycle PCR with Deep VentR polymerase. Before sequencing, amplicons of 200-500 bp were gel-purified using a QIAquick gel extraction kit. An Illumina HiSeq 2500 was used to sequence the TCRbeta amplicons with 250-bp paired-end reads. As for the original processing: To recover full CDR3 sequences, reads were quality-trimmed using Trimmomatic v0.33 and paired reads were then merged using FLASH v1.2.11. MiGEC v1.2.1b assigned V, D and J germline segments to the rearranged TCRbeta sequences. Clonotype statistics, along with Shannon-Wiener diversity indices, were calculated using VDJtools v1.0.0. Except for diversity analysis, only the 250 most abundant clonotypes of each sample were used in subsequent analyses to reduce sampling bias. TCRdb trimmed public reads at Q25 via fastp, called clones via MiXCR and kept in-frame beta chains. All rows with the same CDR3 protein become a single entry with the most common DNA and genes. The V and J calls reflect TCRdb's pipeline rather than the authors' work. The sample table holds 310,000 or so distinct CDR3 sequences, of which about 50% were seen once. The leading ten clones occupy approximately 15% of the sample.

The study at large found these results: Bulk unsorted samples precluded comparing CD4+ and CD8+ T cell repertoires. Repertoire overlap was found to be higher between tumor regions (mean approximately 35%) than between tumor-adjacent (around 17%) or tumor-blood (about 15%) pairs, consistent with antigen-driven expansion. Only the TCR beta chain was sequenced, so true repertoire diversity is likely underestimated because unpaired alpha chains were not captured. Only four or five patients were included in the study, and the authors note that the findings should be validated in a larger study. The top 250 clones accounted for a significantly greater share of the repertoire in tumors than in blood (p = 0.039).

From its cysteine to its phenylalanine, the CDR3 spans 16 amino acids. Only the CDR3 DNA is retained, 48 bases long and in frame from the first base. CDR1 LGHNA and CDR2 YSLEER were looked up in the germline V gene. The sequence derives from a woman aged 25 to 39 with primary liver carcinoma and hepatitis B virus infection. The sequenced material came from peripheral blood. The sequence is built from TRBV4-3 and TRBJ1-2; TRBD1 might be the D gene, on 5 matching bases. The bases are TGCGCCAGCAGCCAAGATTCGGGACGGTCTAACTATGGCTACAGCTTC. Its amino acids are CASSQDSGRSNYGYSF.